This T cell receptor beta chain derives from a study of cytomegalovirus exposure and HLA in healthy donors. With regard to this clone: As yet, its antigen is unknown.

Study findings and constraints: A later analysis revealed that TCR association rates differed between HLA loci, peaking at DRB1 and bottoming out at HLA-C. Some V segments, TRBV6-2 and TRBV6-3 among them, were indistinguishable and were therefore excluded.

Trimming took 2 bases from V and 9 from J, leaving 13 bases between them. The CDR3 loop spans 13 amino acids. Germline V gene sequence: CDR1 SEHNR, CDR2 FQNEAQ (reference sequence). In the PCR, 60 Vbeta and 13 Jbeta primers were used. Assay: immunoSEQ multiplex PCR; the TCRdb copy retains only in-frame clones and omits some. The table records 250,000 to 350,000 clones, about 90% of them present only once. The TCR sequence derives from a woman younger than 35 in good health and CMV-seronegative. Sequencing was done on a sample of PBMCs. The V gene is TRBV7-9, the J gene TRBJ1-2; a weak D match, TRBD1 (5 bases). CDR3 bases: TGTGCCAGCAGCTTAAGGGACGGAGGGAGCTACACCTTC. Its protein product is CASSLRDGGSYTF.